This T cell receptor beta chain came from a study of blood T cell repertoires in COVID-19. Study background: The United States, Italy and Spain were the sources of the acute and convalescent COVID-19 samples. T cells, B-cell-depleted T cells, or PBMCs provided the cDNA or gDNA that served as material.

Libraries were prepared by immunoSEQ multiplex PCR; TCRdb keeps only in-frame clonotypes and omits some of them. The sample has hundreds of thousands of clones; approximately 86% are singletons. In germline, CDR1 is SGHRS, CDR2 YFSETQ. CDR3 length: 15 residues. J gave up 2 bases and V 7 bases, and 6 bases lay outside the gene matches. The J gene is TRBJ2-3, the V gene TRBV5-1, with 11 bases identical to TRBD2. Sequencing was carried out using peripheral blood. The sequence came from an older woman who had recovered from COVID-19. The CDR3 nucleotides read TGCGCCAGCGCGACTAGCGGGGACTACACAGATACGCAGTATTTT. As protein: CASATSGDYTDTQYF. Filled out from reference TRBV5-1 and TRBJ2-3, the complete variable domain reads KAGVTQTPRYLIKTRGQQVTLSCSPISGHRSVSWYQQTPGQGLQFLFEYFSETQRNKGNFPGRFSGRQFSNSRSEMNVSTLELGDSALYLCASATSGDYTDTQYFGPGTRLTVL.